The next 29 T cell receptor beta chains were all read from a single sample in a study of T cells of healthy individuals (dated by TCRdb to 2016 to 2018). The protocol used for the library was 5' RACE. The sample was run on an Illumina MiSeq. TCRdb took the public reads, trimmed them with fastp at Q25, ran MiXCR for clone calling and kept in-frame beta chains. For every CDR3 protein sequence, its rows merge into one entry that carries the most common genes and DNA. This sample comprises over 95,000 distinct CDR3 sequences, about 16% of them detected only once. The ten largest clones represent under 7.5% of the sample. The origin of the receptors is a human donor in good health.

In its sample, this clonotype was seen many times. The chain couples TRBV27 to TRBJ2-1, with 12 bases fitting TRBD1. Trimming at V came to 6 bases and at J to 8 bases, leaving 2 bases not matched to a gene. CDR1 is MNHEY and CDR2 is SMNVEV in the germline V gene (reference sequence). The CDR3 has 13 residues. CDR3 residues: CASSGTGGHEQFF. The CDR3 bases are TGTGCCAGCAGCGGGACAGGGGGCCATGAGCAGTTCTTC.

This clonotype was observed a handful of times. The V gene is TRBV20-1, the J gene TRBJ2-6, with D unclear. V lost 6 bases, J lost 0 bases, and 9 bases lay in between. The germline gives CDR1 DFQATT, CDR2 SNEGSKA (reference sequence). The CDR3 extends over 14 amino acids. In DNA, the CDR3 is TGCAGTGCACCGATTGACTCTGGGGCCAACGTCCTGACTTTC. Encoded protein: CSAPIDSGANVLTF.

Worth noting for this clonotype: A much larger clone lies a single base off, so this may be a read error. V and J are TRBV7-9 and TRBJ2-1; D might be TRBD2 (7 bases). V was trimmed by 7 bases and J by 2 bases, leaving 18 bases between them. Germline CDR1 is SEHNR and CDR2 is FQNEAQ (reference sequence). This CDR3 comprises 16 residues. The CDR3 region has the DNA TGTGCCAGCATCTACCTGGGGGGGGCCCCCTACAATGAGCAGTTCTTC. Translation gives CASIYLGGAPYNEQFF.

This clonotype has a count of ten or more. V usage is TRBV10-3 and J usage is TRBJ2-5, with a weak D call TRBD1 (6 bases). V was shortened by 3 bases and J by 2 bases, with 13 bases between the two germline ends. The CDR3 has 15 residues. Per the germline V gene, CDR1 is ENHRY and CDR2 is SYGVKD. The CDR3: CAISEGQPSQETQYF. The CDR3, as DNA: TGTGCCATCAGTGAAGGACAGCCTTCGCAAGAGACCCAGTACTTC.

This sequence joins TRBV7-9 and TRBJ2-5, with 7 bases matching TRBD1. This CDR3 contains 15 residues. Germline assignment: CDR1 SEHNR and CDR2 FQNEAQ (reference sequence). V dropped 3 bases and J dropped 5; count of bases not matched to a gene: 9. The CDR3, as DNA: TGTGCCAGCAGCTTCGGGACAGCTACCACGGAGACCCAGTACTTC. Residues: CASSFGTATTETQYF.

This clonotype was seen more than once but under ten times. The chain recombines TRBV7-2 with TRBJ2-7; D is unclear. The germline V and J ends were trimmed by 5 bases and 4 bases, with 12 bases remaining between them. Germline CDR1 is SGHTA and CDR2 is FQGNSA. CDR3 length: 13 residues. In DNA form, the CDR3 reads TGTGCCAGCAGCCCCCCGTATGGGTACGAGCAGTACTTC. It yields the protein CASSPPYGYEQYF.

Only a few counts were recorded for this clonotype. This sequence joins TRBV12-5 and TRBJ2-5; possible D gene TRBD2, 5 bases. The V and J ends lost 7 bases and 9 bases respectively, with 21 bases between them. The germline gives CDR1 LGHNT, CDR2 FRNRAP. The CDR3 is made up of 14 amino acids. CDR3 loop: CASAVGVDSASQYF. CDR3 nucleotide sequence: TGTGCTAGTGCGGTAGGAGTGGACTCCGCGTCCCAGTACTTC.

The CDR3 sequence: CASRSTGSGYTF. Written as DNA, the CDR3 is TGTGCCAGCAGATCCACAGGGTCTGGCTACACCTTC. The chain has TRBV3-1 and TRBJ1-2; D possibly corresponds to TRBD1 (6 bases). V was trimmed by 6 bases and J by 7 bases, leaving 12 bases between them. The CDR3 is 12 residues long. CDR1 is LGHDT and CDR2 is YNNKEL in the germline V gene (reference sequence).

There are a few counts of this clonotype. This chain links TRBV10-3 with TRBJ2-7; TRBD1 aligns across 12 bases. Germline CDR1 is ENHRY and CDR2 is SYGVKD. The CDR3 consists of 15 residues. Trimming cost V 6 bases and J 4 bases; bases outside gene matches: 7. For the CDR3, the DNA is TGTGCCATCAGGAGGACGGGACAGGGGGCATACGAGCAGTACTTC. Translating it yields CAIRRTGQGAYEQYF.

This clonotype was detected a few times. V gene TRBV12-3 or TRBV12-4 combines with J gene TRBJ2-7; the D gene could be TRBD1 or TRBD2 (5 bases each). The length of the CDR3 is 13 residues. With 7 bases removed from V and 4 bases from J, the gap between germline ends came to 14 bases. In DNA, the CDR3 is TGTGCCAGCAACCGGGACGGAAAGTACGAGCAGTACTTC. This codes for CASNRDGKYEQYF.

Ten or more counts support this clonotype. The rearrangement links TRBV19 to TRBJ1-2; D is uncertain. Deletions cut 0 bases from V and 6 bases from J, with 23 bases between. The CDR3 has 18 residues. From germline, CDR1 is LNHDA and CDR2 SQIVND (reference sequence). CDR3 loop: CASSIDRRKDLAGDGYTF. CDR3 DNA sequence: TGTGCCAGTAGTATAGATAGGAGAAAGGACCTCGCGGGAGATGGCTACACCTTC. The full variable domain, its missing parts supplied by reference TRBV19 and TRBJ1-2, is DGGITQSPKYLFRKEGQNVTLSCEQNLNHDAMYWYRQDPGQGLRLIYYSQIVNDFQKGDIAEGYSVSREKKESFPLTVTSAQKNPTAFYLCASSIDRRKDLAGDGYTFGSGTRLTVV.

This clonotype was seen only a few times. V gene TRBV28 combines with J gene TRBJ2-3, with TRBD2 matching over 7 bases. V lost 2 bases and J lost 0; bases outside the gene matches: 11. Looked up from germline, CDR1 is MDHEN and CDR2 is SYDVKM. CDR3 length: 18 amino acids. DNA of the CDR3: TGTGCCAGCAGTTTAAGTGCGGGAGACGTTTTGAGCACAGATACGCAGTATTTT. This codes for CASSLSAGDVLSTDTQYF.

The rearrangement links TRBV21-1 to TRBJ1-5; the listed D gene, TRBD1, was not tested against the DNA. TRBV21-1 constitutes a pseudogene. CDR3 length: 15 residues. The CDR3: CASSRRGAGGQPRHF. The CDR3 DNA sequence: TGTGCCAGCAGCCGACGCGGCGCAGGTGGTCAGCCCCGGCATTTT.

The J gene is TRBJ2-2, the V gene TRBV5-1; D unclear. V was shortened by 0 bases and J by 5 bases, with 5 bases between the two germline ends. Germline-derived CDR1 and CDR2 are SGHRS and YFSETQ. The CDR3 loop spans 13 amino acids. The CDR3 region has the DNA TGCGCCAGCAGCTTGGGGAGAACCGGGGAGCTGTTTTTT. It is translated as CASSLGRTGELFF.

The J gene is TRBJ2-1, the V gene TRBV5-1; 13 nucleotides agree with TRBD2. The CDR3 runs 16 residues. V gave up 2 bases and J gave up 4 bases; unmatched junction bases: 3. Germline CDR1 SGHRS, CDR2 YFSETQ. The CDR3, as DNA: TGCGCCAGCAGCTTCGGACTAGCGGGAGTGTACAATGAGCAGTTCTTC. Translated, it gives CASSFGLAGVYNEQFF.

This clonotype was picked up many times. The chain is built from TRBV11-2 and TRBJ1-1, with D unclear. The CDR3 is 13 amino acids. Trimming left V 3 bases short and J 2 bases short, with 7 bases between. The germline CDR1 and CDR2 sequences are SGHAT and FQNNGV. In DNA, the CDR3 is TGTGCCAGCAGCTTCCGGGGAAACACTGAAGCTTTCTTT. It specifies CASSFRGNTEAFF.

This clonotype was counted ten times or more. The CDR3 reads CASRESREGGELFF. CDR3 coding DNA: TGTGCCAGCAGAGAAAGCAGGGAAGGCGGGGAGCTGTTTTTT. V gene TRBV6-4 combines with J gene TRBJ2-2, with D perhaps matching TRBD1 (5 bases). V lost 6 bases to trimming and J lost 7 bases, with 15 bases between them. From germline, CDR1 is MRHNA and CDR2 SNTAGT. The CDR3 has 14 amino acids.

This clonotype was found many times. The rearrangement joins TRBV19 to TRBJ1-2; D is unresolved. The length of the CDR3 is 12 residues. Trimming cost V 6 bases and J 2 bases, with 7 bases left between them. Germline V CDR1 and CDR2: LNHDA, SQIVND (reference sequence). CDR3 sequence (DNA): TGTGCCAGTAGCTACAGAAACTATGGCTACACCTTC. It encodes CASSYRNYGYTF.

This clonotype was detected only a few times. The chain is built from TRBV28 and TRBJ2-7, with 10 bases lining up with TRBD1. The CDR3 loop spans 14 amino acids. V was clipped by 9 bases and J by 9 bases; unmatched bases: 14. Germline V gives CDR1 MDHEN, CDR2 SYDVKM. CDR3 sequence reads: CASKRGTGARAQYF. CDR3 DNA: TGTGCCAGTAAAAGAGGGACAGGGGCTAGAGCGCAGTACTTC.

This clonotype was counted between two and nine times. V gene TRBV20-1 combines with J gene TRBJ2-6; D gene uncertain. The CDR3 has 15 residues. Germline CDR1 DFQATT, CDR2 SNEGSKA (reference sequence). Trimming removed 6 bases from V and 4 bases from J, with 16 bases in between. CDR3 DNA: TGCAGTGCAACGGGCCGTTCGGTCGGGGCCAACGTCCTGACTTTC. This encodes CSATGRSVGANVLTF.

The sample holds a few counts of this clonotype. The chain joins TRBV28 to TRBJ2-3, with a possible D match to TRBD1 (6 bases). V gave up 4 bases and J gave up 5 bases, with 13 bases separating them. This CDR3 comprises 14 residues. Germline CDR1 is MDHEN and CDR2 is SYDVKM. CDR3 region: CASSSQRGQDTQYF. Here the CDR3 DNA reads TGTGCCAGCAGTTCACAACGGGGACAAGATACGCAGTATTTT.

This clonotype was detected only a few times. This chain uses TRBV20-1 with TRBJ2-5; 8 nucleotides align to TRBD2. The germline gives CDR1 DFQATT, CDR2 SNEGSKA (reference sequence). With V trimmed by 6 bases and J by 5 bases, 17 bases remained unmatched. This CDR3 is built from 16 residues. The CDR3: CSAQTSVSSPGETQYF. The DNA of the CDR3 is TGCAGTGCCCAGACTAGCGTCAGTTCTCCTGGGGAGACCCAGTACTTC.

This clonotype was detected only a few times. The chain recombines TRBV30 with TRBJ2-1, with TRBD2 matching over 8 bases. This CDR3 contains 12 residues. Germline V gene data show CDR1 as GTSNPN and CDR2 as SVGIG (reference sequence). The trim removed 2 bases at V and 14 bases at J, leaving 8 bases unmatched. CDR3 residues: CAWSYGLALKFF. The CDR3 nucleotides read TGTGCCTGGAGTTACGGACTAGCCCTAAAGTTCTTC.

The chain uses TRBV11-2 and TRBJ2-3, with D unclear. This CDR3 has 10 residues. Trimming pared 8 bases from V and 3 bases from J, leaving 3 bases between. Germline V gene lookup returns CDR1 SGHAT and CDR2 FQNNGV. Here the CDR3 DNA reads TGTGCCAGCGGAACAGATACGCAGTATTTT. It yields the protein CASGTDTQYF.

This clonotype was detected a few times. V is TRBV18 and J is TRBJ1-5; 7 nucleotides agree with TRBD1. Trimming at V came to 0 bases and at J to 0 bases, leaving 2 bases not matched to a gene. This CDR3 has 16 residues. Germline lookup yields CDR1 KGHSH and CDR2 LQKENI. The chain's CDR3 is CASSPPYRGSNQPQHF. The CDR3 nucleotides read TGTGCCAGCTCACCACCCTACAGGGGTAGCAATCAGCCCCAGCATTTT.

The gene calls are TRBV27 and TRBJ1-2; 7 bases align to TRBD1. Germline CDR1 is MNHEY and CDR2 is SMNVEV (reference sequence). The CDR3 is 15 residues long. The J segment lost 6 bases and the V segment lost 2 bases, leaving 9 bases of the junction unmatched. The CDR3 DNA reads TGTGCCAGCAGTTTAAGTCGAGGGGGCGCGGATGGCTACACCTTC. Its translation: CASSLSRGGADGYTF.

The gene calls are TRBV27 and TRBJ2-3; D gene unclear. From germline, CDR1 is MNHEY and CDR2 SMNVEV (reference sequence). V gave up 0 bases and J gave up 4 bases, with 8 bases separating them. The CDR3 runs to 14 residues. The CDR3 nucleotides read TGTGCCAGCAGTTTATCGGCAGCTTCAGATACGCAGTATTTT. Protein: CASSLSAASDTQYF.

This clonotype was seen only a few times. The V call is TRBV29-1, the J call TRBJ2-3, with 11 bases that match TRBD2. The V gene's germline CDR1 is SQVTM and CDR2 ANQGSEA. Trimming at V came to 3 bases and at J to 2 bases, leaving 4 bases not matched to a gene. The CDR3 extends over 15 amino acids. CDR3 loop: CSVETSGASTDTQYF. CDR3 DNA: TGCAGCGTTGAGACTAGCGGGGCATCCACAGATACGCAGTATTTT.

The chain links TRBV27 to TRBJ1-5; TRBD1 might be the D (5 bases). The V end was cut by 2 bases, the J end by 6 bases, with 14 bases between. Germline assignment: CDR1 MNHEY and CDR2 SMNVEV (reference sequence). CDR3 length: 15 residues. The CDR3 DNA reads TGTGCCAGCAGTTTAAGGGGTCCGGTGCGTCAGCCCCAGCATTTT. Translated: CASSLRGPVRQPQHF.